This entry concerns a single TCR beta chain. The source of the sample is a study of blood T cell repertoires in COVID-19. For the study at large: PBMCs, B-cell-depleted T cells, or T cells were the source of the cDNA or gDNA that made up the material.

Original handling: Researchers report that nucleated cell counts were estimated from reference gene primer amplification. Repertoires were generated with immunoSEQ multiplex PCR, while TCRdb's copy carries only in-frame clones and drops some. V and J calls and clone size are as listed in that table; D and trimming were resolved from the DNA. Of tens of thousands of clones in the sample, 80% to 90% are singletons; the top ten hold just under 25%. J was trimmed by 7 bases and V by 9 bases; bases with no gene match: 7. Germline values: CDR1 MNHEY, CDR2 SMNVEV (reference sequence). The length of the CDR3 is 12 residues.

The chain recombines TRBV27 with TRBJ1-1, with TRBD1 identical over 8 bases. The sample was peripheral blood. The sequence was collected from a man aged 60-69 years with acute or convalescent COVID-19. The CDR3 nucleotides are TGTGCCAGTTGGGACAGGAGGATTGAAGCTTTCTTT. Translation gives CASWDRRIEAFF.